This T cell receptor beta chain was retrieved from a study of cytomegalovirus exposure and HLA in healthy donors. This CDR3 region has 16 residues. Germline V gene data show CDR1 as SGHRS and CDR2 as YFSETQ. The trim removed 2 bases at V and 6 bases at J, leaving 12 bases unmatched. The study ran its PCR with 60 Vbeta and 13 Jbeta primers. The method was immunoSEQ multiplex PCR; TCRdb's version includes in-frame clones alone and lacks a portion of them. Its table lists 200,000 to 250,000 clones. The chain uses TRBV5-1 and TRBJ1-1; 8 bases match TRBD1. The TCR was taken from a girl aged 2-10 years in good health and CMV-seropositive. The sequencing input was PBMCs. The CDR3 coding sequence is TGCGCCAGCAGCTTCGGGGGCAGGGGGCGGTTCGCTGAAGCTTTCTTT. Amino acid sequence: CASSFGGRGRFAEAFF.